One sample yielded the 2 T cell receptor beta chains listed below, sequenced in a study of cytomegalovirus exposure and HLA in healthy donors. PCR was performed using 60 Vbeta and 13 Jbeta primers. The repertoire was sequenced with immunoSEQ multiplex PCR; TCRdb's copy has only in-frame clones and lacks some. The table records about 50,000 clones, about three quarters of them present only once. The source material was PBMCs. The receptors were sampled from a woman in her 50s in good health and CMV-seronegative.

The chain links TRBV29-1 to TRBJ2-7, with 12 bases fitting TRBD1. The germline V gene has CDR1 SQVTM and CDR2 ANQGSEA. Germline trimming cut 7 bases from V and 3 bases from J; bases unmatched to any gene: 10. The CDR3 sequence is 15 residues long. This CDR3 reads CSALYWDRGHYEQYF. For the CDR3, the DNA is TGCAGCGCCTTGTATTGGGACAGGGGGCACTACGAGCAGTACTTC.

The rearrangement links TRBV2 to TRBJ2-7; D is possibly TRBD1 (6 bases). The germline V gene has CDR1 SNHLY and CDR2 FYNNEI. This CDR3 has 14 amino acids. The ends were cut back, 4 bases at V and 2 bases at J, with 12 bases in the middle. Here the CDR3 DNA reads TGTGCCAGCAGTGCTCAGGGGCCAACCTACGAGCAGTACTTC. Translation gives CASSAQGPTYEQYF.